This paragraph covers one T cell receptor (beta chain) sequence. This clonotype was observed a handful of times. It has no known antigen specificity. The record has no base qualities; no much larger clone is one base away. Spanning cysteine to phenylalanine, the CDR3 consists of 15 amino acids. Only the CDR3 portion is preserved as DNA: 45 bases, with reading frame beginning at the first base. Germline trimming amounts to 3 bases on V and 12 bases on J, with 12 as the count of junction bases outside the gene matches. Looking up the germline V gene yields CDR1 LGHNA and CDR2 YSLEER. This sample stems from a study of T-cell reconstitution after alpha-beta-depleted transplantation in children (dated by TCRdb to 2016 to 2017). Regarding the complete study: The study quantitatively tracked T-cell immune reconstitution after TCRalphabeta/CD19-depleted allogeneic hematopoietic cell transplantation in children using TCR repertoire profiling.

Results and caveats for the whole study, not just this receptor: The high TCRbeta diversity at day 60 in some patients was ascribed to recipient T cells and intrathymic progenitors that had survived conditioning. The apparently early alphabetaT-cell count recovery about two months after transplant was reportedly dependent on only several hundred rapidly expanded clones derived from non-depleted graft cells. Hyperexpanded clone frequencies declined over subsequent months; after one year, T-cell counts and TCRbeta diversity were mostly attributed to newly produced T cells.

Library method: PCR. Sequencing took place on an Illumina HiSeq 2500. Molecular barcoding was employed in the preparation of TCR libraries, with unique molecular identifiers being used to normalize TCRbeta repertoire quantification. TCRdb reanalyzed the raw reads on its own, using fastp at Q25 for trimming and MiXCR for clone calling, and kept in-frame beta chains. Under each unique CDR3 protein, matching rows form one entry showing the most common genes and DNA. The sample contains a few hundred thousand distinct CDR3 sequences, approximately 41% of them found a single time. The ten largest clonotypes hold under 30% of the sample. Interpreted using the paper, the treatment or condition label stands for: allogeneic hematopoietic cell transplantation with graft depleted of TCRalphabeta T cells and CD19 B cells. Transplant recipients were children who received TCRalphabeta/CD19-depleted allogeneic hematopoietic cell grafts.

The TCR was taken from a girl aged 2-10 years with aplastic anemia, due to receive a stem cell transplant. The input for sequencing was PBMCs, taken before TCRalphabeta/CD19-depleted stem cell transplant. Recombination linked TRBV4-3 to TRBJ2-1, with TRBD1 identical over 9 junction bases. Here is the DNA: TGCGCCAGCAGCCATGGCTTTTTACCGGGACAGGGGCAGTTCTTC. This translates into CASSHGFLPGQGQFF.